The clone carrying this T cell receptor beta chain was picked up a small number of times. The CDR3 extends over 15 amino acids. V was cut by 3 bases and J by 6 bases, with 17 bases left in between. Germline CDR1 reads SGHAT; CDR2 reads FQNNGV. The method was immunoSEQ multiplex PCR; TCRdb's version includes in-frame clones alone and lacks a portion of them. Of 20,000 to 25,000 clones detected, over 85% appear once; the ten largest clones hold around 0.71%. The data were obtained in a study of T cell repertoires and Cas9 in healthy adults. The source material was CD4+ effector T cells (CD127+, CD25-, CD137-, CD154-) from PBMCs; culture status not recorded. The chain recombines TRBV11-2 with TRBJ1-2, with a possible D match to TRBD1 (6 bases). This clonotype was sampled from a human donor in good health. The CDR3: CASSFQGRAGDGYTF. CDR3 DNA sequence: TGTGCCAGCAGCTTTCAGGGACGGGCAGGGGATGGCTACACCTTC.